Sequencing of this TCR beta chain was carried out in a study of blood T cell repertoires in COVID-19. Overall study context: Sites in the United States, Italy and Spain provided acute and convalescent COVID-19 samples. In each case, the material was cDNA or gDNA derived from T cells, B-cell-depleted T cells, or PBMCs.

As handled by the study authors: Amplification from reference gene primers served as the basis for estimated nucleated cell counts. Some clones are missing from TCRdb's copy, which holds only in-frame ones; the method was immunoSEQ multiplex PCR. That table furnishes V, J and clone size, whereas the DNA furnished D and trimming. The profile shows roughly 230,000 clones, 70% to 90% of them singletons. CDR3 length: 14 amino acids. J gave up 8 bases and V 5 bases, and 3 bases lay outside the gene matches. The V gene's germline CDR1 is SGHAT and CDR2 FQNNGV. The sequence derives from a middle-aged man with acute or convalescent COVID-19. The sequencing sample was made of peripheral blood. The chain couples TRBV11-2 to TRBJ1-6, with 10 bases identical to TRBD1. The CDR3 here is CASSLGQGYSPLHF. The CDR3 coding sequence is TGTGCCAGCAGCCTGGGACAGGGGTATTCACCCCTCCACTTT.